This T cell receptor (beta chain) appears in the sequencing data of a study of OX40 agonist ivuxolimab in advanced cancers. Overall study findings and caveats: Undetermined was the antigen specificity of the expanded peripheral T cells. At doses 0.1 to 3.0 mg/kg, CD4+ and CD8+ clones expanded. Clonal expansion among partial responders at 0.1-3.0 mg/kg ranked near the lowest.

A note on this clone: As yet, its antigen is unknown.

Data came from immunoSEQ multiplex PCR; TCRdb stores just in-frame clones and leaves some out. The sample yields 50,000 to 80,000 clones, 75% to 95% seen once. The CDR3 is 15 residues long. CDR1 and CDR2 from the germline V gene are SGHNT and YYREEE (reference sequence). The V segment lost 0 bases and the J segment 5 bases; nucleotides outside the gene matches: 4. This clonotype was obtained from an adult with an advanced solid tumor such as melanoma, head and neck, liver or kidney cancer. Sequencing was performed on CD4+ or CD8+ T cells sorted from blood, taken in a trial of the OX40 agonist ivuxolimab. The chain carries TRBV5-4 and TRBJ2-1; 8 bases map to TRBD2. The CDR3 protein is CASSLEIAGHNEQFF. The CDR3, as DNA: TGTGCCAGCAGCTTGGAGATAGCGGGACACAATGAGCAGTTCTTC.